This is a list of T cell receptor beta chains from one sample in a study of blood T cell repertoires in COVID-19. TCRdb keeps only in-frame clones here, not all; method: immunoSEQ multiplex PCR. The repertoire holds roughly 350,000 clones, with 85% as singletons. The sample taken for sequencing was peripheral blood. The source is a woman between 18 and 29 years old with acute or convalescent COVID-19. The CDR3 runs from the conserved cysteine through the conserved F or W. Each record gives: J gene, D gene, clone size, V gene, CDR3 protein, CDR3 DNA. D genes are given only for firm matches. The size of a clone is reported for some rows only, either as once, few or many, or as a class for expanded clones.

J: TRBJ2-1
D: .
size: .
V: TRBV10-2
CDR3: CASLQNEQFF
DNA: TGCGCCAGCCTCCAGAATGAGCAGTTCTTC

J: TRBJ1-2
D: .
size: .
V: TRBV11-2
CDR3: CASRTSGGYTF
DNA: TGTGCCAGCAGGACATCCGGCGGCTACACCTTC

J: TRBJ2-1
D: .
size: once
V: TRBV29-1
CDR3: CSVANRTGLGGNEQFF
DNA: TGCAGCGTTGCCAACAGGACAGGCTTGGGGGGCAATGAGCAGTTCTTC

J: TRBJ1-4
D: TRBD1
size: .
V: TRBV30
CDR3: CAWAPDRGYNEKLFF
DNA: TGTGCCTGGGCCCCTGACAGGGGTTATAATGAAAAACTGTTTTTT

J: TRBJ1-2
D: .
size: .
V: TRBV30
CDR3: CAWSEDITGGYTF
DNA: TGTGCCTGGAGTGAAGACATTACGGGGGGCTACACCTTC

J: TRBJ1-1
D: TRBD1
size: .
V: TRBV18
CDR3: CASSPGQGTEAFF
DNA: TGTGCCAGCTCTCCGGGACAGGGAACTGAAGCTTTCTTT

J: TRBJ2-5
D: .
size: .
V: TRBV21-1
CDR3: CASSKARGEETQYF
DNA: TGTGCCAGCAGCAAAGCAAGAGGAGAAGAGACCCAGTACTTC

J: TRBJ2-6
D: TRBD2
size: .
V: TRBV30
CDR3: CAWSVGGGAPGANVLTF
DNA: TGTGCCTGGAGTGTAGGCGGGGGGGCCCCCGGGGCCAACGTCCTGACTTTC

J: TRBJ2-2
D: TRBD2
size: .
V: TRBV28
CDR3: CASSPAGTKNTGELFF
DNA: TGTGCCAGCAGTCCTGCCGGGACTAAGAACACCGGGGAGCTGTTTTTT

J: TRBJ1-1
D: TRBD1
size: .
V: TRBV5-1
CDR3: CASRRDSNTEAFF
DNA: TGCGCCAGCAGACGGGACAGCAACACTGAAGCTTTCTTT

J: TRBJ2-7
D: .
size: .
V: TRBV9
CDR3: CASSVGEAETYEQYF
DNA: TGTGCCAGCAGCGTAGGAGAAGCGGAGACCTACGAGCAGTACTTC

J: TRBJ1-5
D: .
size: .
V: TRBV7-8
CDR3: CASSSHWGPNQPQHF
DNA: TGTGCCAGCAGCTCACACTGGGGCCCCAATCAGCCCCAGCATTTT

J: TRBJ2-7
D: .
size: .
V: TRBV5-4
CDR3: CASSLGGQFYEQYF
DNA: TGTGCCAGCAGCTTGGGAGGTCAATTCTACGAGCAGTACTTC

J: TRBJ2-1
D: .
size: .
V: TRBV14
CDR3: CASSQDIGVSYNEQFF
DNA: TGTGCCAGCAGCCAAGATATCGGGGTCTCCTACAATGAGCAGTTCTTC

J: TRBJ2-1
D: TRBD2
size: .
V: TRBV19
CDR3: CASSISGRMDNEQFF
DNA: TGTGCCAGTAGTATCAGCGGGAGGATGGACAATGAGCAGTTCTTC

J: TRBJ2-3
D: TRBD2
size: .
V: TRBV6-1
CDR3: CASSGLAGEGPDTQYF
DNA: TGTGCCAGCAGTGGACTAGCGGGGGAGGGCCCAGATACGCAGTATTTT

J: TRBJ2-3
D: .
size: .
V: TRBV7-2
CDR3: CASSLARGGDTQYF
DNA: TGTGCCAGCAGCTTAGCCAGGGGAGGGGATACGCAGTATTTT

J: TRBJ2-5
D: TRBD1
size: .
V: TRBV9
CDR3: CASSVETGGGETQYF
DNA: TGTGCCAGCAGCGTAGAAACAGGGGGCGGAGAGACCCAGTACTTC

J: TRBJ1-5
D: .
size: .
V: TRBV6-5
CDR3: CALGREVNQPQHF
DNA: TGTGCTTTGGGGAGGGAGGTCAATCAGCCCCAGCATTTT

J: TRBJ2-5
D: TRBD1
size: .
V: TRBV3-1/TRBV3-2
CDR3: CASTLRSPGGKETQYF
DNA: TGTGCCAGCACCCTCCGTAGTCCAGGGGGTAAAGAGACCCAGTACTTC

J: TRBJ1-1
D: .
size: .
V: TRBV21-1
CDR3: CASSKARYPRQVEAFF
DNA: TGTGCCAGCAGCAAAGCGCGCTACCCTAGACAGGTTGAAGCTTTCTTT

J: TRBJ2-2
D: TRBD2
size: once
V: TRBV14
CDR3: CASSQSVRREKGGELFF
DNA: TGTGCCAGCAGCCAAAGTGTACGGCGGGAGAAGGGCGGGGAGCTGTTTTTT

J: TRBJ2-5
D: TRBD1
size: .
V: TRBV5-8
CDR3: CASRRQGGETQYF
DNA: TGTGCCAGCAGGAGACAGGGGGGAGAGACCCAGTACTTC

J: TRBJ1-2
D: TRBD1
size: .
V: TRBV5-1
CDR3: CASSAGQGYYGYTF
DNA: TGCGCCAGCAGCGCGGGACAGGGGTACTATGGCTACACCTTC

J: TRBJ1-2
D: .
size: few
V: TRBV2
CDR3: CASSDEGDGYTF
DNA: TGTGCCAGCAGTGACGAGGGGGATGGCTACACCTTC

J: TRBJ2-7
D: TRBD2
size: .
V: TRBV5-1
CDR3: CASTGTSGGSYEQYF
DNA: TGCGCCAGCACCGGGACTAGCGGGGGTTCCTACGAGCAGTACTTC

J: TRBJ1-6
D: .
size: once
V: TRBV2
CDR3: CASRPEGNSPLHF
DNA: TGTGCCAGCAGACCTGAGGGAAATTCACCCCTCCACTTT

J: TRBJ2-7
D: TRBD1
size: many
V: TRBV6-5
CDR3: CASSLNPTGVGEQYF
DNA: TGTGCCAGCAGCCTAAATCCGACAGGGGTCGGCGAGCAGTACTTC

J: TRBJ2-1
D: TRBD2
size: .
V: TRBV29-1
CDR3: CSVAGSSYNEQFF
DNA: TGCAGCGTAGCGGGAAGCTCCTACAATGAGCAGTTCTTC

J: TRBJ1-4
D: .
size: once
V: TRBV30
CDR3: CAWSAQGGDEKLFF
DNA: TGTGCCTGGAGTGCGCAGGGAGGGGATGAAAAACTGTTTTTT

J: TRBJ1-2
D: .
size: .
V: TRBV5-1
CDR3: CASSTHPADYGYTF
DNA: TGCGCCAGCAGCACACACCCGGCGGACTATGGCTACACCTTC

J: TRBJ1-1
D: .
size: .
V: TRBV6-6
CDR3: CASSLDSHTEAFF
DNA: TGTGCCAGCAGCTTAGACAGCCACACTGAAGCTTTCTTT

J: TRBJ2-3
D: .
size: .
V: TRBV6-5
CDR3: CASSQVHYTDTQYF
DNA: TGTGCCAGCAGCCAGGTCCATTACACAGATACGCAGTATTTT

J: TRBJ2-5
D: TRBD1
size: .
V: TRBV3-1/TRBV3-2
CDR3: CASSQGTTGVEETQYF
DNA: TGTGCCAGCAGCCAAGGGACCACAGGGGTGGAAGAGACCCAGTACTTC

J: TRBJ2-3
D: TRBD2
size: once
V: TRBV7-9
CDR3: CASSSGAGGPEDTQYF
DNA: TGTGCCAGCAGCTCCGGAGCGGGAGGGCCGGAGGATACGCAGTATTTT

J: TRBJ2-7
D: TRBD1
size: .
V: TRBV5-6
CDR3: CASSPGTGHEQYF
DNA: TGTGCCAGCAGCCCTGGGACAGGGCATGAGCAGTACTTC

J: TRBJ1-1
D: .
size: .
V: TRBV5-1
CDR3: CASSLVGGMNTEAFF
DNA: TGCGCCAGCAGCTTGGTCGGGGGGATGAACACTGAAGCTTTCTTT

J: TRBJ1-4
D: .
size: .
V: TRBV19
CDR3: CASSIWRMATNEKLFF
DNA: TGTGCCAGTAGTATTTGGCGGATGGCAACTAATGAAAAACTGTTTTTT

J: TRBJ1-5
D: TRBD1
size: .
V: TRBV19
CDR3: CASGTDLGQPQHF
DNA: TGTGCCAGTGGGACAGACCTCGGCCAGCCCCAGCATTTT

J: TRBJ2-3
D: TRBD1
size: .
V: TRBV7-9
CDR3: CASRPEGGQGTQYF
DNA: TGTGCCAGCAGACCTGAGGGGGGACAGGGGACGCAGTATTTT

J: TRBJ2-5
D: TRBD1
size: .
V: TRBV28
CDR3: CASSLYRGEETQYF
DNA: TGTGCCAGCAGTCTTTACAGGGGAGAAGAGACCCAGTACTTC

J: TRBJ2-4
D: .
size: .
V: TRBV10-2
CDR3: CASSPRGGAAPKNIQYF
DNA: TGCGCCAGCAGTCCTAGAGGAGGGGCAGCACCTAAAAACATTCAGTACTTC

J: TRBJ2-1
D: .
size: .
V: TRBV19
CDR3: CASQGDLKGHHEQFF
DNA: TGTGCCAGCCAAGGGGATCTGAAGGGTCACCATGAGCAGTTCTTC

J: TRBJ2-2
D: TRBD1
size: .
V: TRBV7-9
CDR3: CASSSTGESGELFF
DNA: TGTGCCAGCAGCTCGACAGGGGAATCCGGGGAGCTGTTTTTT

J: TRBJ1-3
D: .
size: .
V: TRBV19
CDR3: CASTKGDSGNTIYF
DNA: TGTGCCAGTACCAAAGGGGACTCTGGAAACACCATATATTTT

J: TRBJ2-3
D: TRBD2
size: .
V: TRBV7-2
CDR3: CASSPGLEAYF
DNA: TGTGCCAGCAGCCCGGGACTAGAGGCGTATTTT

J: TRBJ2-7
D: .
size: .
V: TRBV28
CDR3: CASSSLGVAANAYEQYF
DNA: TGTGCCAGCAGTTCCCTTGGGGTAGCGGCAAACGCCTACGAGCAGTACTTC

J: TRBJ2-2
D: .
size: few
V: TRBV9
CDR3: CASSVRGTGELFF
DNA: TGTGCCAGCAGCGTCCGGGGTACCGGGGAGCTGTTTTTT

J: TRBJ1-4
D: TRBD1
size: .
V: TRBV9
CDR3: CASSPGTDEKLFF
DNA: TGTGCCAGCAGCCCAGGGACAGATGAAAAACTGTTTTTT

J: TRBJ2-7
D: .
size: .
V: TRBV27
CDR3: CASSSLSDEQYF
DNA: TGTGCCAGCAGTTCCCTCTCGGACGAGCAGTACTTC

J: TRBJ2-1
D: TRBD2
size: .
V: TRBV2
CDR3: CASIGLAGNNEQFF
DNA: TGTGCCAGCATCGGACTAGCGGGTAACAATGAGCAGTTCTTC

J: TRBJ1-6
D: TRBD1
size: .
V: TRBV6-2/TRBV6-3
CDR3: CASSQLRTGVKSPLHF
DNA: TGTGCCAGCAGTCAGCTCAGGACAGGGGTAAAATCACCCCTCCACTTT

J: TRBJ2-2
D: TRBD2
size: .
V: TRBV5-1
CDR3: CASSPSGTPNTGELFF
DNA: TGCGCCAGCAGCCCCAGCGGGACTCCGAACACCGGGGAGCTGTTTTTT

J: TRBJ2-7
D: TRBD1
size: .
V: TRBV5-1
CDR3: CASSPQTGLTYEQYF
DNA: TGCGCCAGCAGCCCCCAGACAGGGTTAACCTACGAGCAGTACTTC

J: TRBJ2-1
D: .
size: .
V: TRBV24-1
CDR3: CATSDSGSYNEQFF
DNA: TGTGCCACCAGTGATTCAGGGTCCTACAATGAGCAGTTCTTC

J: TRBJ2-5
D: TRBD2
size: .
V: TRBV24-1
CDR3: CATSDQGLAGGPGETQYF
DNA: TGTGCCACCAGTGACCAGGGACTAGCGGGAGGGCCTGGCGAGACCCAGTACTTC

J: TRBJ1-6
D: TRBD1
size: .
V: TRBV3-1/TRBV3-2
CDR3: CASSLTGTGKDSPLHF
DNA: TGTGCCAGCAGCTTGACGGGGACAGGGAAGGATTCACCCCTCCACTTT

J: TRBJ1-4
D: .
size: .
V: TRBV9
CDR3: CASSVEVGRANEKLFF
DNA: TGTGCCAGCAGCGTAGAAGTGGGCAGGGCTAATGAAAAACTGTTTTTT

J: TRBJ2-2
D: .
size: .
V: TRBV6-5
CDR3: CASSYEDYPNTGELFF
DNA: TGTGCCAGCAGTTATGAAGACTACCCGAACACCGGGGAGCTGTTTTTT

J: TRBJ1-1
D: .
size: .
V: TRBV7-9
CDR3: CASSTTPYTEAFF
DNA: TGTGCCAGCAGCACGACTCCTTACACTGAAGCTTTCTTT